Listed below are T cell receptor beta chains from one sample, sequenced in a study of T cells in Graves' hyperthyroidism and ophthalmopathy. TCRdb reprocessed the multiplex PCR reads via MiXCR and lists one record per CDR3 protein. The data hold about 360,000 distinct CDR3 sequences, with roughly 13% observed a single time. The sample was blood. These TCRs come from a man younger than 40 with Graves' hyperthyroidism that later progressed to Graves' ophthalmopathy. Both conserved end residues are part of each CDR3. A D gene is named only where the DNA matches it firmly. Some rows have no size entry. The others give once, few or many, or a class for an expanded clone.

clone_size j_call d_call v_call cdr3_nt cdr3_aa
few TRBJ2-4 NA TRBV5-8 TGTGCCAGCAGCAGGTTTACCTTAGCCAAAAACATTCAGTACTTC CASSRFTLAKNIQYF
NA TRBJ2-3 TRBD2 TRBV27 TGTGCCAGTAAGAGGGGCGGGGGAACAGATACGCAGTATTTT CASKRGGGTDTQYF
many TRBJ1-2 NA TRBV5-6 TGTGCCAGCAGCTTAAACAGGCGAAGCCATGGCTACACCTTC CASSLNRRSHGYTF
many TRBJ1-1 NA TRBV6-5 TGTGCCAGCGCGCGGGGGGTGAACACTGAAGCTTTCTTT CASARGVNTEAFF
few TRBJ2-5 NA TRBV5-1 TGCGCCAGCAGCCCGTTGACAGCGCCCCAAGAGACCCAGTACTTC CASSPLTAPQETQYF
few TRBJ2-1 TRBD2 TRBV27 TGTGCCAGCAGTTTACTTCGGGGGGACTACAATGAGCAGTTCTTC CASSLLRGDYNEQFF
many TRBJ1-4 NA TRBV6-5 TGTGCCAGCAGTTACTCATGGTATAAGAATGAAAAACTGTTTTTT CASSYSWYKNEKLFF
NA TRBJ2-1 TRBD1 TRBV30 TGTGCCTGGAGTGGACAGGGATACAATGAGCAGTTCTTC CAWSGQGYNEQFF
few TRBJ1-1 NA TRBV9 TGTGCCAGCAGCGTAGGGGCAGGGGCCCGGAACACTGAAGCTTTCTTT CASSVGAGARNTEAFF
many TRBJ1-4 NA TRBV12-3/TRBV12-4 TGTGCCAGCAGCCAGGGTCGGAATGAAAAACTGTTTTTT CASSQGRNEKLFF
few TRBJ1-1 NA TRBV10-3 TGTGCCATCAGCGGTTCAGGGATAACTGAAGCTTTCTTT CAISGSGITEAFF
NA TRBJ1-6 NA TRBV9 TGTGCCAGCAGCGTAGCTCTACGGGGAAACTCTAATTCACCCCTCCACTTT CASSVALRGNSNSPLHF
few TRBJ2-5 TRBD2 TRBV7-3 TGTGCCAGCAGCTCCTCACTAGCGGGGGGTGAGACCCAGTACTTC CASSSSLAGGETQYF
few TRBJ2-6 TRBD1 TRBV20-1 TGCAGTGCTAGATGGGGACAGGGAGGATCCCTTTCTGGGGCCAACGTCCTGACTTTC CSARWGQGGSLSGANVLTF
NA TRBJ2-1 NA TRBV7-6 TGTGCCAGCAGCTTATTGTTTGGCAACTACAATGAGCAGTTCTTC CASSLLFGNYNEQFF
NA TRBJ2-2 NA TRBV12-3/TRBV12-4 TGTGCCAGCAGTAGGGGGGTATCGAACACCGGGGAGCTGTTTTTT CASSRGVSNTGELFF
NA TRBJ2-7 TRBD1 TRBV18 TGTGCCAGCTCACTCGGTCAGGGGGCGTTAGTGGAGCAGTACTTC CASSLGQGALVEQYF
many TRBJ1-5 NA TRBV6-7 TGTGCCAGCACTCCGGGACATATAAATCAGCCCCAGCATTTT CASTPGHINQPQHF
many TRBJ1-2 NA TRBV4-1 TGCGCCAGCAGCCCCGGGGAGGGGCGGGGGAATGGCTACACCTTC CASSPGEGRGNGYTF
many TRBJ2-3 NA TRBV11-2 TGTGCCAGCAGCCGGGCCCCCGGGAATTCAGATACGCAGTATTTT CASSRAPGNSDTQYF
many TRBJ2-7 TRBD1 TRBV7-9 TGTGCCAGCAGCTTTACCGGGACAGGGACCTACGAGCAGTACTTC CASSFTGTGTYEQYF
NA TRBJ2-6 NA TRBV5-1 TGCGCCAGCAGACCGGGACCGTCCTCTGGGGCCAACGTCCTGACTTTC CASRPGPSSGANVLTF
many TRBJ1-2 NA TRBV6-1 TGTGCCAGCAGCCGGGGACTTAGGGGATCCAACTATGGCTACACCTTC CASSRGLRGSNYGYTF
NA TRBJ1-5 TRBD1 TRBV20-1 TGCAGTGCTAGACGGGACAGGGGGCGACAGCCCCAGCATTTT CSARRDRGRQPQHF
many TRBJ1-2 NA TRBV6-1 TGTGCCAGCAGTGAAAGAGTGGTGGCGTATGGCTACACCTTC CASSERVVAYGYTF
few TRBJ2-3 NA TRBV6-1 TGTGCCAGCAGTGAGGAGCTAGATGGGGATACGCAGTATTTT CASSEELDGDTQYF
many TRBJ2-7 NA TRBV6-1 TGTGCCAGCAGTTACGGAGGGGGCAGCGGTTACGAGCAGTACTTC CASSYGGGSGYEQYF
NA TRBJ2-7 NA TRBV4-2 TGTGCCAGCAGCCCCCGGTTCCCACCCGGAAACGAGCAGTACTTC CASSPRFPPGNEQYF
few TRBJ2-4 NA TRBV24-1 TGTGCCACCAGTGACAAAAGGGAGGCCAAAAACATTCAGTACTTC CATSDKREAKNIQYF
many TRBJ2-7 NA TRBV11-1 TGTGCCAGCAGCTTAGCGGCCAGGGAAGTCTACGAGCAGTACTTC CASSLAAREVYEQYF
few TRBJ2-2 NA TRBV6-1 TGTGCCAGCAGTGAAGGCAGAGGGGTCGGGAGCGGGGAGCTGTTTTTT CASSEGRGVGSGELFF
NA TRBJ2-7 NA TRBV6-1 TGTGCCAGCAGGTACAAAAGGGATTCCTACGAGCAGTACTTC CASRYKRDSYEQYF
many TRBJ1-1 NA TRBV19 TGTGCCAGTAGTCAACCGGGACCGAGCACTGAAGCTTTCTTT CASSQPGPSTEAFF
NA TRBJ2-5 NA TRBV4-2 TGTGCCAGCAGCCAAGCTACGACCCAGGAGACCCAGTACTTC CASSQATTQETQYF
few TRBJ2-7 TRBD1 TRBV28 TGTGCCAGCAGTAAGCTTGGGGACAGGGTTTACGAGCAGTACTTC CASSKLGDRVYEQYF
many TRBJ2-1 NA TRBV7-2 TGTGCCAGCAGCTTTGGCCCCTACAATGAGCAGTTCTTC CASSFGPYNEQFF
many TRBJ2-7 NA TRBV27 TGTGCCAGCAGTCCGCGGACATACTACGAGCAGTACTTC CASSPRTYYEQYF
NA TRBJ2-5 TRBD1 TRBV2 TGTGCCAGCGGAGGACAGGGTGAGACCCAGTACTTC CASGGQGETQYF
few TRBJ2-1 TRBD1 TRBV27 TGTGCCAGCAGTTTAGTGGGGACAGGCGAGCAGTTCTTC CASSLVGTGEQFF
NA TRBJ2-3 NA TRBV12-5 TGTGCTAGTGGTTTAGGGATCAGGAACACAGATACGCAGTATTTT CASGLGIRNTDTQYF
NA TRBJ1-2 NA TRBV5-1 TGCGCCAGCAGGCGGGACACCTCCCCTAGTGGCTACGCCTTC CASRRDTSPSGYAF
many TRBJ2-3 NA TRBV7-3 TGTGAAACCGGGGGGCTGACCGGGACAAAGAGCACAGATACGCAGTATTTT CETGGLTGTKSTDTQYF
many TRBJ2-1 NA TRBV28 TGTGCCAGCAGTTTGTGGCCTTCAGGTGTGTTCTTC CASSLWPSGVFF
many TRBJ1-1 NA TRBV25-1 TGTGCCAGTCAAAGCCCGGGAGGGCCGAGCACTGAAGCTTTCTTT CASQSPGGPSTEAFF
many TRBJ1-1 NA TRBV20-1 TGCAGTGGCCGAGGGGGAGGAAACACTGAAGCTTTCTTT CSGRGGGNTEAFF
many TRBJ2-2 TRBD1 TRBV28 TGTGCCAGCAGCTACCGGGGCCGGGACAGGGGATTCCTGAACACCGGGGAGCTGTTTTTT CASSYRGRDRGFLNTGELFF
many TRBJ2-7 TRBD2 TRBV6-1 TGTGCCAGCAGCCCAGGGGATAGCGGGGGATACGAGCAGTACTTC CASSPGDSGGYEQYF
few TRBJ1-1 NA TRBV12-3/TRBV12-4 TGTGCCAGCAGTTTAGTTGGAGGGAGCACTGAAGCTTTCTTT CASSLVGGSTEAFF
NA TRBJ2-5 TRBD1 TRBV7-7 TGTGCTAGCAGTTGGGACAGGGGCGCTAGTCAAGAGACCCAGTACTTC CASSWDRGASQETQYF
many TRBJ1-6 NA TRBV11-2 TGTGCCAGCAGCCCCTTTATCATTTCACCCCTCCACTTT CASSPFIISPLHF
NA TRBJ2-7 NA TRBV20-1 TGCAGTGCTAGACAAAGGGGGGAGTACGAGCAGTACTTC CSARQRGEYEQYF
NA TRBJ1-3 TRBD1 TRBV6-1 TGTGCCAGCAGACAGACAGGGGGCCGTGGAAACACCATATATTTT CASRQTGGRGNTIYF
NA TRBJ1-4 TRBD1 TRBV7-6 TGTGCCAGCAGCTCCCCAGGGGGCTTAAATGAAAAACTGTTTTTT CASSSPGGLNEKLFF
many TRBJ1-5 NA TRBV2 TGTGCCAGCAGTCCGCAGGGTCGGAGCAATCAGCCCCAGCATTTT CASSPQGRSNQPQHF
many TRBJ1-1 NA TRBV30 TGTGCCTGGAGGCGGCAGCCGAACACTGAAGCTTTCTTT CAWRRQPNTEAFF